The present entry profiles one T cell receptor (beta chain) with its context. What it binds is not known. This entry is derived from a study of cytomegalovirus exposure and HLA in healthy donors. Germline-derived CDR1 and CDR2 are SGHDT and YYEEEE. This CDR3 is 15 amino acids long. V shed 4 bases and J 2 bases; nucleotides not matched to a gene: 6. Study results and limitations: Analyzed later, most CMV-associated TCR beta chains appeared HLA-restricted.

Amplification used 60 Vbeta primers and 13 Jbeta primers. The data were produced by immunoSEQ multiplex PCR, yet TCRdb's version contains in-frame clones alone and is incomplete. The table includes around 150,000 clones, about 86% detected once. The chain is built from TRBV5-6 and TRBJ2-5; 9 bases match TRBD2. Sequencing used PBMCs. The sequence derives from a woman aged 25 to 39 in good health and CMV-seronegative. The CDR3 nucleotides read TGTGCCAGCAGCCCCACGGGACTAGCACAAGAGACCCAGTACTTC. Translated, it gives CASSPTGLAQETQYF. Looking up the rest from reference TRBV5-6 and TRBJ2-5 gives the full variable domain: DAGVTQSPTHLIKTRGQQVTLRCSPKSGHDTVSWYQQALGQGPQFIFQYYEEEERQRGNFPDRFSGHQFPNYSSELNVNALLLGDSALYLCASSPTGLAQETQYFGPGTRLLVL.